These T cell receptor beta chains were read from a single sample in a study of T cell responses to AZD1222 COVID-19 vaccine. Method: immunoSEQ multiplex PCR; TCRdb's copy keeps in-frame clones and lacks some. The sample lists some 140,000 clones; approximately 88% were seen once. The sample consisted of peripheral blood, taken on day 0 of AZD1222 vaccination. Receptor source: an adult in good health. Both conserved end residues are part of each CDR3. The D gene is left open where the match is weak. Clone size is given for some rows only: seen once, a few or many times, or a class if the clone is expanded.

d_gene,j_gene,abundance,v_gene,CDR3nt,CDR3aa
TRBD1,TRBJ1-1,NA,TRBV18,TGTGCCAGCTCTCGGACAGGGAACACTGAAGCTTTCTTT,CASSRTGNTEAFF
NA,TRBJ1-4,NA,TRBV5-1,TGCGCCAGCAGCTTGGCCGGGGCAACAACTAATGAAAAACTGTTTTTT,CASSLAGATTNEKLFF
NA,TRBJ2-6,NA,TRBV18,TGTGCCAGCTCACCAATCCCCGTGAGCTCTGGGGCCAACGTCCTGACTTTC,CASSPIPVSSGANVLTF
NA,TRBJ1-2,NA,TRBV10-3,TGTGCCATCTGGGGTGTCTATGGCTACACCTTC,CAIWGVYGYTF
NA,TRBJ1-2,NA,TRBV15,TGTGCCACCAGCCCCGGGTACTATGGCTACACCTTC,CATSPGYYGYTF
NA,TRBJ2-5,NA,TRBV5-1,TGCGCCAGCAGCTTGGAATCAGAGACCCAGTACTTC,CASSLESETQYF
NA,TRBJ1-5,once,TRBV7-2,TGTGCCAGCAGCCTTAGACACGGAAATCAGCCCCAGCATTTT,CASSLRHGNQPQHF
TRBD1,TRBJ2-1,NA,TRBV11-2,TGTGCCAGCAGCCACCTACGACAGGGGAATGAGCAGTTCTTC,CASSHLRQGNEQFF
NA,TRBJ2-3,NA,TRBV7-9,TGTGCCAGCAGCTTAGTGGGGCTGGATACGCAGTATTTT,CASSLVGLDTQYF
NA,TRBJ2-7,NA,TRBV3-1/TRBV3-2,TGTGCCAGCAGCCAAGCGTCGGGGTACGAGCAGTACTTC,CASSQASGYEQYF
NA,TRBJ1-3,NA,TRBV10-3,TGTGCCATCAGTGCGGTGAGCTCTGGAAACACCATATATTTT,CAISAVSSGNTIYF
NA,TRBJ1-6,NA,TRBV7-2,TGTGCCAGCAGCCGCCGGGACACAGGGTGGGAACCCCTCCACTTT,CASSRRDTGWEPLHF
NA,TRBJ2-5,once,TRBV7-3,TGTGCCAGCAGCTCAGGGCCGACTAGTAAAGAGACCCAGTACTTC,CASSSGPTSKETQYF
NA,TRBJ1-2,NA,TRBV25-1,TGTGCCAGCAGCGCGGGGACGGCGTATGGCTACACCTTC,CASSAGTAYGYTF
NA,TRBJ1-5,NA,TRBV3-1/TRBV3-2,TGTGCCAGCAGCCAAGATGTAGCAGGGAATCAGCCCCAGCATTTT,CASSQDVAGNQPQHF
NA,TRBJ2-5,NA,TRBV3-1/TRBV3-2,TGTGCCAGCAGCCAGAGTCGGGACCCGCTCCAAGAGACCCAGTACTTC,CASSQSRDPLQETQYF
NA,TRBJ2-2,few,TRBV27,TGTGCCAGCCTTCCGAACACCGGGGAGCTGTTTTTT,CASLPNTGELFF
NA,TRBJ1-1,few,TRBV5-1,TGCGCCAGCAGCCATGATATGAACACTGAAGCTTTCTTT,CASSHDMNTEAFF
NA,TRBJ1-1,NA,TRBV11-3,TGTGCCAGCAGCTTGGGGGGAGCTGGGGACACTGAAGCTTTCTTT,CASSLGGAGDTEAFF
TRBD1,TRBJ1-2,NA,TRBV5-1,TGCGCCAGCAGCTCCCAGGGGACAGATGGAGGCTACACCTTC,CASSSQGTDGGYTF
TRBD1,TRBJ1-1,NA,TRBV3-1/TRBV3-2,TGTGCCAGCAGCCGGACAGGGGGCGGAGGGACTGAAGCTTTCTTT,CASSRTGGGGTEAFF
NA,TRBJ1-2,NA,TRBV19,TGTGCCAGTAGTATAGTGGACAGTGGCTACACCTTC,CASSIVDSGYTF
NA,TRBJ1-5,once,TRBV28,TGTGCCAGCAGAGAGACATCATTACAGCCCCAGCATTTT,CASRETSLQPQHF
NA,TRBJ2-1,NA,TRBV7-2,TGTGCCAGCAGCTTAGTGGGGGGTCATAATGAGCAGTTCTTC,CASSLVGGHNEQFF
NA,TRBJ1-6,NA,TRBV3-1/TRBV3-2,TGTGCCAGCAGCCAGAATGTCCAGTCGCCCCTCCACTTT,CASSQNVQSPLHF
NA,TRBJ2-3,few,TRBV5-1,TGCGCCAGCAGGCCCGGAGGGGGATTCACAGATACGCAGTATTTT,CASRPGGGFTDTQYF
TRBD1,TRBJ2-7,NA,TRBV10-1,TGCGCCAGAACAATCTACTTTCGATGGTCTGGGACAGCGGACTACGAGCAGTACTTC,CARTIYFRWSGTADYEQYF
NA,TRBJ2-1,NA,TRBV28,TGTGCCAGCAGTCTAATTACAGAGCAGTTCTTC,CASSLITEQFF
NA,TRBJ1-5,NA,TRBV19,TGTGCCAGTAGTACCAAGAACGGGGGCAATCAGCCCCAGCATTTT,CASSTKNGGNQPQHF
NA,TRBJ1-2,NA,TRBV5-5,TGTGCCAGCAGCTTGTCCCAGGGTGATGGCTACACCTTC,CASSLSQGDGYTF
TRBD2,TRBJ2-3,NA,TRBV5-1,TGCGCCAGCAGCCCCCGCGGGGGGATAGCAAGAGCAGATACGCAGTATTTT,CASSPRGGIARADTQYF
NA,TRBJ1-1,NA,TRBV28,TGTGCCAGCAGAGCTACAGGAGAGAACACTGAAGCTTTCTTT,CASRATGENTEAFF
NA,TRBJ1-1,few,TRBV7-8,TGTGCCAGCGGCACTCAGACAGGGAACACTGAAGCTTTCTTT,CASGTQTGNTEAFF
NA,TRBJ2-2,once,TRBV7-9,TGTGCCAGCAGCCCTGACAGGACAGCGAACACCGGGGAGCTGTTTTTT,CASSPDRTANTGELFF
TRBD1,TRBJ1-6,NA,TRBV18,TGTGCCAGCACTGCGCAGGGACAGCTTAATTCACCCCTCCACTTT,CASTAQGQLNSPLHF
TRBD2,TRBJ2-7,NA,TRBV7-2,TGTGCCAGCAGCTTAGGGGCTAGCGGGGGGCCCTCCTACGAGCAGTACTTC,CASSLGASGGPSYEQYF
NA,TRBJ2-3,NA,TRBV29-1,TGCAGCGTTGAAAGCGGACAGCTCGCCGGATCGACAGATACGCAGTATTTT,CSVESGQLAGSTDTQYF
TRBD1,TRBJ2-7,once,TRBV5-6,TGTGCCAGCAGCTTGGGGGACAGGTTCTTTACCCCCTACGAGCAGTACTTC,CASSLGDRFFTPYEQYF
NA,TRBJ2-1,NA,TRBV29-1,TGCAGCGTTGACATTATAAGAGGGAATGAGCAGTTCTTC,CSVDIIRGNEQFF
NA,TRBJ1-5,NA,TRBV2,TGTGCCAGCAGCCCCCTCGGGGATCAGCCCCAGCATTTT,CASSPLGDQPQHF
NA,TRBJ1-2,NA,TRBV28,TGTGCCAGCAGCCCCTTATACACCTTC,CASSPLYTF
NA,TRBJ2-7,once,TRBV28,TGTGCCCACAAAGGGGCAGCCGATTACGAGCAGTACTTC,CAHKGAADYEQYF
NA,TRBJ1-6,NA,TRBV6-5,TGTGCCAGCAAGGCGGCAATTGGCAATTCACCCCTCCACTTT,CASKAAIGNSPLHF
TRBD1,TRBJ2-2,once,TRBV7-6,TGTGCCAGCAGCCAACTCGTGGACAGGGGAGCGGTCACCGGGGAGCTGTTTTTT,CASSQLVDRGAVTGELFF
NA,TRBJ1-1,NA,TRBV7-8,TGTGCCAGCAGCTCCCGATGGGGGATAGGCACTGAAGCTTTCTTT,CASSSRWGIGTEAFF
TRBD1,TRBJ1-5,few,TRBV2,TGTGCCAGCAGTTCGGACAGGCACAATCAGCCCCAGCATTTT,CASSSDRHNQPQHF
NA,TRBJ2-5,NA,TRBV24-1,TGTGCCACCAGTGATCCCAACACACAGCAAGAGACCCAGTACTTC,CATSDPNTQQETQYF
NA,TRBJ2-6,NA,TRBV10-3,TGTGCCTCCGCGGGACAGATGTCTGGGGCCAACGTCCTGACTTTC,CASAGQMSGANVLTF
NA,TRBJ1-1,NA,TRBV4-2,TGTGCCAGCAGCCAAGCGGTTGGAGGACAGAGAGTGAACACTGAAGCTTTCTTT,CASSQAVGGQRVNTEAFF
NA,TRBJ1-4,NA,TRBV7-8,TGTGCCAGCAGCTTAGAAGGATCTGCTAATGAAAAACTGTTTTTT,CASSLEGSANEKLFF